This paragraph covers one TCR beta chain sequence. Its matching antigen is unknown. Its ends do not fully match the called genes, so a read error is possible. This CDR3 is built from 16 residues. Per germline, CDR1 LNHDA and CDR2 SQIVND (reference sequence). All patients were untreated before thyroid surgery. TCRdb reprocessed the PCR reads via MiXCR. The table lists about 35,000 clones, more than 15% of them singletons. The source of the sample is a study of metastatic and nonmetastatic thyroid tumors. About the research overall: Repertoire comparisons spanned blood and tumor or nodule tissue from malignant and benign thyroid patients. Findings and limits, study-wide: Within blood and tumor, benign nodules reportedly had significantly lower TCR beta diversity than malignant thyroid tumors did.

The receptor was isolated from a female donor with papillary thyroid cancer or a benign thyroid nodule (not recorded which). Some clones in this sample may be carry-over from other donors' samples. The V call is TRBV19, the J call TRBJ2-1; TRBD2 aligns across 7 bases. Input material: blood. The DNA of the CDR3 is TGTGCCAGTAGTCCGGGGCTAGCGGAAGGGCCGGATGAGCAATTCTTC. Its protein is CASSPGLAEGPDEQFF.